This section outlines one T cell receptor (beta chain) sequence together with its context. The entry originates in a study of neurological immune-mediated disorders. The team produced cDNA through 5'RACE using 10-nucleotide random UMIs. TCRdb used MiXCR to reprocess the 5' RACE reads, holding one entry per CDR3 protein. Of under 50,000 distinct CDR3 sequences listed, roughly 26% are singletons. 2 million unsorted PBMCs were stored in RNAlater at -80 °C before RNA extraction. CDR3 length: 14 amino acids. The germline V gene encodes CDR1 MDHEN and CDR2 SYDVKM. Trimming pared 6 bases from V and 4 bases from J, leaving 15 bases between.

J is TRBJ1-1 and V is TRBV28, with D perhaps matching TRBD1 (5 bases). The TCR sequence derives from a woman in her 70s in good health. Sequenced: PBMCs. The DNA of the CDR3 is TGTGCCAGCAGGTTTCCGACAGTCGTCACTGAAGCTTTCTTT. Its translation: CASRFPTVVTEAFF.